The clone carrying this T cell receptor (beta chain) was observed a handful of times. The antigen is not known. This CDR3 contains 14 residues. V was pared by 6 bases and J by 4 bases, with 16 bases between. In germline, CDR1 is MDHEN, CDR2 SYDVKM. PCR was performed a second time for 7 to 11 cycles using a sample-barcoded 5' primer and a J-beta primer mix. TCRdb called the 5' RACE reads again in MiXCR, with one record for every CDR3 protein. The sample contains 1.5 million to 2 million distinct CDR3 sequences, around 40% of which appear only once. This record belongs to a study of blood T cells in healthy people across ages. Study conclusions and caveats: Long-lived and aged donors differed, with more naive CD4+ cells and higher diversity in the long-lived.

The sample taken for sequencing was blood. The TCR comes from a human donor in good health. This rearrangement joins TRBV28 to TRBJ2-7; possible D gene TRBD2, 5 bases. The CDR3 reads CASRPPGFFYEQYF. The CDR3 DNA follows: TGTGCCAGCAGGCCCCCGGGATTTTTTTACGAGCAGTACTTC.